This TCR beta chain stems from a study of blood T cell repertoires in COVID-19. The CDR3 runs 15 residues. With V trimmed by 3 bases and J by 0 bases, 5 bases remained unmatched. From germline, CDR1 is LNHDA and CDR2 SQIVND (reference sequence). Some clones are missing from TCRdb's copy, which holds only in-frame ones; the method was immunoSEQ multiplex PCR. Here the sample spans 140,000 or so clones, roughly 84% being singletons. This clone was picked up one time. This chain connects TRBV19 to TRBJ2-7, with 7 nucleotides matching TRBD2. Sequenced: peripheral blood. The TCR sequence derives from a man in his 60s with active or convalescent COVID-19. The CDR3 DNA reads as TGTGCCAGTAGTATGGGACGGACTAGCTCCTACGAGCAGTACTTC. This encodes CASSMGRTSSYEQYF.